This T cell receptor (beta chain) is drawn from a study of beta chain features in type 1 diabetes. Study-wide results and caveats: Shortening that was moderate but significant affected the TCRB CDR3s of Type 1 diabetes patients in all four CD4+ subsets.

Expressed TCRB transcripts got sequenced, as all isolated RNA was reverse transcribed. Some clones are missing from TCRdb's copy, which holds only in-frame ones; the method was immunoSEQ multiplex PCR. Seen here are fewer than 300,000 clones, roughly 21% observed once, and the top ten hold around 0.03%. With regard to this clone: The antigen remains unidentified.

The CDR3 contains 14 residues. V lost 7 bases to trimming and J lost 1 base, with 13 bases between them. CDR1 SEHNR and CDR2 FQNEAQ come from the germline V gene (reference sequence). CD45RO/CCR7/CD25/CD127/CD95/CD27 separated CD4+ naive, central memory, regulatory and stem cell-like memory cells by sorting. Sequencing used naive CD4+ T cells from blood. This clonotype originated in a woman aged 40-49 years with type 1 diabetes. This chain joins TRBV7-9 and TRBJ1-2; D gene unclear. In DNA, the CDR3 is TGTGCCAGCACCCGCTTGGCCCTTAACTATGGCTACACCTTC. The encoded protein is CASTRLALNYGYTF.